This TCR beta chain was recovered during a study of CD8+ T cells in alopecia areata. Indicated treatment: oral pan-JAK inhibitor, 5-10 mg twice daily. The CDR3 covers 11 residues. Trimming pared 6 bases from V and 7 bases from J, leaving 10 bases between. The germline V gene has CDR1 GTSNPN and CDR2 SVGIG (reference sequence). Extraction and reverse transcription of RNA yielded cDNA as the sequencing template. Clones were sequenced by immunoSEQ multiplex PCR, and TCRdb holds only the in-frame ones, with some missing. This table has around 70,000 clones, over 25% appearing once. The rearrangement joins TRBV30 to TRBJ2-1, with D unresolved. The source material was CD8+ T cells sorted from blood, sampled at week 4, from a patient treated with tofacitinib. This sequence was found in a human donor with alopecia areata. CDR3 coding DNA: TGTGCCTGTTATGTCGGGAATGAGCAGTTCTTC. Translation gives CACYVGNEQFF.